The sequence of this TCR beta chain was determined in a study of blood T cells in healthy people across ages. This CDR3 is built from 14 residues. CDR1 ENHRY and CDR2 SYGVKD come from the germline V gene. V shed 6 bases and J shed 2 bases, with 14 bases lying between them. There are a few counts of this clonotype. Each donor was a healthy Caucasian individual from Russia, aged about 6 to 100. Primed by a sample-barcoded 5' primer and a J-beta primer mix, a second PCR proceeded for about 6 to 11 cycles. Tagging of each cDNA molecule was performed by a template-switch adaptor with 12 random nucleotides. MiXCR, run by TCRdb on the 5' RACE reads, gives a single entry per CDR3 protein. The sample holds approximately 1,100,000 distinct CDR3 sequences, 45% seen once.

Material: blood. The sequence was obtained from a woman in her sixties or seventies in good health. The chain joins TRBV10-3 to TRBJ2-7; D might be TRBD1 (6 bases). CDR3 sequence: CAISEGTSPYEQYF. The CDR3 DNA reads as TGTGCCATCAGCGAAGGGACATCGCCCTACGAGCAGTACTTC.